The T cell receptor (beta chain) described here comes from a study of blood T cell repertoires in COVID-19. Study in general: Samples taken during acute and convalescent COVID-19 were collected in the United States, Italy and Spain.

Only one count was recorded for this clone. People in the exposed group encountered a COVID-19 case within 2 weeks before entering the study. Per the germline V gene, CDR1 is MNHEY and CDR2 is SVGAGI. This CDR3 has 14 residues. V shed 3 bases and J 5 bases; nucleotides not matched to a gene: 4. Produced via immunoSEQ multiplex PCR; TCRdb's table is partial and in-frame only. The sample lists 200,000 to 250,000 clones, 90% occurring once. The chain combines TRBV6-5 with TRBJ2-4; 7 bases align to TRBD2. Sample: PBMCs or T cells enriched from blood (not recorded which). This clonotype was sampled from a man over 45 who had been exposed to COVID-19. The CDR3 region has the DNA TGTGCCAGCAGTTATGGGAGGGGTGAAAACATTCAGTACTTC. It encodes CASSYGRGENIQYF.